This entry lists 6 T cell receptor beta chains sequenced from one sample in a study of neurological immune-mediated disorders. Using its own MiXCR run on the 5' RACE reads, TCRdb lists one record per CDR3 protein. The repertoire consists of fewer than 90,000 distinct CDR3 sequences, with 5.2% occurring once and the leading ten covering roughly 7%. Sequencing was carried out using PBMCs. The receptors were gathered from a man between 18 and 29 years old with multiple sclerosis.

This clonotype was observed at least ten times. The chain couples TRBV20-1 to TRBJ1-6; weak D call: TRBD1 (5 bases). V lost 3 bases and J lost 6, with 12 bases in between. The germline V gene encodes CDR1 DFQATT and CDR2 SNEGSKA (reference sequence). The CDR3 spans 14 residues. For the CDR3, the DNA is TGCAGTGCTAGGCAGGGTTTAAGTAATTCACCCCTCCACTTT. It translates to CSARQGLSNSPLHF.

This clonotype appeared many times. The J gene is TRBJ1-2, the V gene TRBV6-5; 9 bases map to TRBD1. This CDR3 is 14 amino acids long. CDR1 MNHEY and CDR2 SVGAGI come from the germline V gene. After removal of 1 base from V and 8 bases from J, the junction contained 5 bases not matched to a gene. The CDR3 coding sequence is TGTGCCAGCAGTTACTTGACAGGGGGTGACGGCTACACCTTC. Translated: CASSYLTGGDGYTF.

This clonotype showed up many times. At one end, the junction sequence differs from germline, possibly due to a read error. This chain links TRBV5-1 with TRBJ1-6; TRBD1 aligns across 8 bases. CDR3 length equals 17 residues. Per the germline V gene, CDR1 is SGHRS and CDR2 is YFSETQ. The CDR3 protein is CARGTGDPCSYNSPLNF. The CDR3, as DNA: TGCGCCAGAGGGACAGGCGATCCCTGCTCCTATAATTCACCCCTCAACTTT.

This clonotype came up many times. V and J are TRBV5-1 and TRBJ2-5; TRBD2 matches at 7 bases. The junction had 4 bases not matched to a gene; V was cut back by 2 bases and J by 0 bases. The CDR3 spans 15 residues. Germline loops: CDR1 SGHRS, CDR2 YFSETQ. CDR3 sequence: CASSLGAGNQETQYF. Written as DNA, the CDR3 is TGCGCCAGCAGCTTAGGAGCGGGAAACCAAGAGACCCAGTACTTC.

This clonotype was seen a few times. A single base separates this from a much larger clone, so it may be a read error. The CDR3 DNA sequence: TGTGCCAGCAGTTCAATACGTCAAAGCTCTGGGGCCAAAGTCCTGACTTTC. Translating gives CASSSIRQSSGAKVLTF. The V and J genes are TRBV28 and TRBJ2-6, with TRBD1 as a possible D gene (5 bases). The CDR3 consists of 17 residues. Germline assignment: CDR1 MDHEN and CDR2 SYDVKM.

This clonotype was counted ten times or more. This sequence joins TRBV7-9 and TRBJ2-1; 16 nucleotides agree with TRBD2. V shed 5 bases and J 6 bases; nucleotides not matched to a gene: 10. Germline assignment: CDR1 SEHNR and CDR2 FQNEAQ (reference sequence). CDR3 length: 18 residues. The CDR3 bases are TGTGCCAGCAGCCCTTCAGGGACTAGCGGGAGGGCCGGCAATGAGCAGTTCTTC. Its protein is CASSPSGTSGRAGNEQFF.